This entry lists 21 T cell receptor beta chains sequenced from one sample in a study of response to subunit inactivated influenza vaccine. TCRdb called the RT-PCR reads again in MiXCR, with one record for every CDR3 protein. The table includes 550,000 to 800,000 distinct CDR3 sequences, about 15% detected once. This material consisted of PBMCs from blood, taken 14 to 15 days before vaccination. The receptors shown here come from a man aged 50-59 years who received an inactivated influenza vaccine.

This chain connects TRBV7-2 to TRBJ1-4; a possible D gene is TRBD1 (5 bases). The ends were cut back, 2 bases at V and 8 bases at J, with 12 bases in the middle. The CDR3 extends over 14 amino acids. Germline loops: CDR1 SGHTA, CDR2 FQGNSA. In DNA form, the CDR3 reads TGTGCCAGCAGCTTACAAGGGGTGGGGGAAAAACTGTTTTTT. It is translated as CASSLQGVGEKLFF.

This clonotype was recorded a few times. V usage is TRBV4-2 and J usage is TRBJ1-6, with D possibly matching TRBD1 (5 bases). The CDR3 loop spans 16 amino acids. CDR1 LGHNA and CDR2 YNFKEQ come from the germline V gene. Deletions cut 4 bases from V and 5 bases from J, with 15 bases between. For the CDR3, the DNA is TGTGCCAGCAGCCCAGCCCTGACAGAAAATAATTCACCCCTCCACTTT. The encoded protein is CASSPALTENNSPLHF.

This clonotype was found many times. The rearrangement joins TRBV7-2 to TRBJ2-7; 11 nucleotides agree with TRBD2. Looked up from germline, CDR1 is SGHTA and CDR2 is FQGNSA. The CDR3 extends over 15 amino acids. Trimming cost V 1 base and J 4 bases; bases outside gene matches: 3. CDR3 DNA sequence: TGTGCCAGCAGCTTAGTGGGGACTAGCGGTTACGAGCAGTACTTC. Encoded protein: CASSLVGTSGYEQYF.

Ten or more counts support this clonotype. V usage is TRBV7-8 and J usage is TRBJ2-1; D gene unclear. This CDR3 spans 15 amino acids. Germline V gene data show CDR1 as SGHVS and CDR2 as FQNEAQ. Trimming stripped 6 bases from V and 0 bases from J, with 12 bases between. The CDR3 protein is CASSAALSSYNEQFF. Here the CDR3 DNA reads TGTGCCAGCAGTGCTGCACTGAGCTCCTACAATGAGCAGTTCTTC. The complete variable domain, with remaining parts taken from reference TRBV7-8 and TRBJ2-1, reads GAGVSQSPRYKVAKRGQDVALRCDPISGHVSLFWYQQALGQGPEFLTYFQNEAQLDKSGLPSDRFFAERPEGSVSTLKIQRTQQEDSAVYLCASSAALSSYNEQFFGPGTRLTVL.

The chain combines TRBV7-2 with TRBJ2-1; 10 bases are a match to TRBD1. Germline assignment: CDR1 SGHTA and CDR2 FQGNSA. CDR3 length equals 16 residues. J lost 7 bases, V lost 0 bases, and 6 bases had no gene match. The CDR3 coding sequence is TGTGCCAGCAGCTTAGCCGGGACAGGGGTGGGGAATGAGCAGTTCTTC. As protein: CASSLAGTGVGNEQFF.

This clonotype was seen only a few times. The chain couples TRBV20-1 to TRBJ1-2; no clear D gene. V was pared by 3 bases and J by 6 bases, with 20 bases between. Per germline, CDR1 DFQATT and CDR2 SNEGSKA (reference sequence). This CDR3 has 15 amino acids. The CDR3 DNA reads as TGCAGTGCTAGGAAACCTGATGGGGTTAGAAATGGCTACACCTTC. Encoded protein: CSARKPDGVRNGYTF.

The gene calls are TRBV12-3 or TRBV12-4 and TRBJ1-3; 12 nucleotides align to TRBD1. J lost 8 bases, V lost 5 bases, and 7 bases had no gene match. CDR3 size: 15 residues. DNA for the CDR3: TGTGCCAGCAGTCCGGAGGGACAGGGGGCCTACACCATATATTTT. It is translated as CASSPEGQGAYTIYF.

In its sample, this clonotype was seen a few times. The chain carries TRBV6-6 and TRBJ1-4; D ambiguous. Between the trimmed V and J ends, which lost 6 bases and 3 bases, there was a span of 8 bases. Germline CDR1 is MNHNY and CDR2 is SVGAGI (reference sequence). This CDR3 is built from 13 residues. The CDR3 here is CASRRVANEKLFF. CDR3 coding DNA: TGTGCCAGCAGAAGGGTTGCTAATGAAAAACTGTTTTTT.

This chain links TRBV6-5 with TRBJ1-1, with no clear D. The V gene's germline CDR1 is MNHEY and CDR2 SVGAGI. V lost 0 bases and J 0 bases, leaving 14 bases between the germline ends. The CDR3 is made up of 17 amino acids. CDR3 DNA sequence: TGTGCCAGCAGTTACTCGTATGCAGTCTCCATGAACACTGAAGCTTTCTTT. Amino acids: CASSYSYAVSMNTEAFF.

This clonotype was observed at least ten times. The V gene is TRBV6-2 or TRBV6-3, the J gene TRBJ2-7, with TRBD1 matching 10 bases. From germline, CDR1 is MNHEY and CDR2 SVGEGT. The junction had 7 bases not matched to a gene; V was cut back by 2 bases and J by 3 bases. This CDR3 contains 16 residues. CDR3 loop: CASSYGPGQGRYEQYF. The CDR3 region has the DNA TGTGCCAGCAGTTACGGGCCGGGACAGGGGCGCTACGAGCAGTACTTC.

The table lists this clonotype with a few counts. The chain uses TRBV4-2 and TRBJ2-4; a possible D gene is TRBD2 (6 bases). CDR1 is LGHNA, CDR2 YNFKEQ, per germline. The CDR3 has 19 residues. Trimming took 0 bases from V and 2 from J, leaving 20 bases between them. The CDR3 here is CASSQDLLTTGLSKNIQYF. The CDR3 bases are TGTGCCAGCAGCCAAGACCTACTGACCACGGGACTGTCCAAAAACATTCAGTACTTC.

CDR3 bases: TGTGCCAGCAGTTTACCGGGACCCAATGGCTACACCTTC. Encoded protein: CASSLPGPNGYTF. This chain joins TRBV28 and TRBJ1-2; possibly TRBD1 for D (5 bases). This CDR3 has 13 amino acids. V lost 2 bases and J lost 6, with 10 bases in between. Germline lookup yields CDR1 MDHEN and CDR2 SYDVKM.

This clonotype was picked up a small number of times. V and J are TRBV7-2 and TRBJ2-5; possibly TRBD1 for D (6 bases). This CDR3 region has 15 residues. V was trimmed by 2 bases and J by 4 bases, leaving 14 bases between them. The germline V gene has CDR1 SGHTA and CDR2 FQGNSA. CDR3 amino acids: CASSLWPIGGETQYF. In DNA form, the CDR3 reads TGTGCCAGCAGCTTATGGCCCATAGGGGGAGAGACCCAGTACTTC.

V and J are TRBV11-2 and TRBJ2-1, with TRBD2 matching 10 bases. From germline, CDR1 is SGHAT and CDR2 FQNNGV. The trim removed 4 bases at V and 0 bases at J, leaving 15 bases unmatched. There are 20 residues in the CDR3. This chain's CDR3 is CASSSPPQREGSSSYNEQFF. The CDR3 DNA reads as TGTGCCAGCAGCTCGCCCCCCCAGCGGGAGGGCTCCAGCTCCTACAATGAGCAGTTCTTC.

The chain couples TRBV6-1 to TRBJ1-6; 7 bases fit TRBD1. Per germline, CDR1 MNHNS and CDR2 SASEGT. The CDR3 runs 14 residues. Unmatched junction bases numbered 3, after V lost 5 bases and J lost 5 bases. The CDR3 loop reads CASSPQGHNSPLHF. The CDR3 nucleotides read TGTGCCAGCAGTCCACAGGGGCATAATTCACCCCTCCACTTT.

The chain has TRBV7-2 and TRBJ2-7, with 10 nucleotides matching TRBD2. From germline, CDR1 is SGHTA and CDR2 FQGNSA. The CDR3 consists of 16 residues. The trim removed 2 bases at V and 5 bases at J, leaving 9 bases unmatched. CDR3 amino acids: CASSLLGLAVPHEQYF. The CDR3 DNA is TGTGCCAGCAGCTTACTAGGACTAGCGGTTCCCCACGAGCAGTACTTC.

In its sample, this clonotype was seen a few times. The chain has TRBV18 and TRBJ2-1; TRBD1 aligns across 9 bases. Trimming removed 0 bases from V and 7 bases from J; junction bases left unmatched: 7. From germline, CDR1 is KGHSH and CDR2 LQKENI. The CDR3 is made up of 16 amino acids. CDR3 sequence: CASSPPWDRVGNEQFF. The CDR3 DNA is TGTGCCAGCTCACCACCGTGGGACAGGGTTGGTAATGAGCAGTTCTTC. The variable domain in full, completed from reference TRBV18 and TRBJ2-1, reads NAGVMQNPRHLVRRRGQEARLRCSPMKGHSHVYWYRQLPEEGLKFMVYLQKENIIDESGMPKERFSAEFPKEGPSILRIQQVVRGDSAAYFCASSPPWDRVGNEQFFGPGTRLTVL.

This clonotype was detected ten times or more. CDR3 sequence reads: CSARDTLAASYNEQFF. The CDR3 DNA sequence: TGCAGTGCTAGAGACACACTAGCGGCAAGCTACAATGAGCAGTTCTTC. The chain has TRBV20-1 and TRBJ2-1, with TRBD2 matching 8 bases. The CDR3 runs to 16 residues. V lost 0 bases, J lost 3 bases, and 7 bases stayed unmatched. CDR1 and CDR2 from the germline V gene are DFQATT and SNEGSKA (reference sequence).

The chain uses TRBV6-5 and TRBJ2-1; D may be TRBD1 (5 bases). The CDR3 sequence is 13 residues long. Trimming shortened V by 7 bases and J by 6 bases, and 13 bases separated the two germline ends. The germline V gene has CDR1 MNHEY and CDR2 SVGAGI. CDR3 in amino acids: CASTFGHFNEQFF. DNA of the CDR3: TGTGCCAGCACGTTTGGACACTTCAATGAGCAGTTCTTC.

CDR3 nucleotides: TGCGCCAGCAGTGAATTGGCTCAAGCGGGGTATAATTCACCCCTCCACTTT. This gives the protein CASSELAQAGYNSPLHF. The V and J genes are TRBV10-2 and TRBJ1-6; D call uncertain. CDR1 WSHSY and CDR2 SAAADI come from the germline V gene. Trimming pared 3 bases from V and 4 bases from J, leaving 16 bases between. The length of the CDR3 is 17 residues.

Regarding this clonotype: Relative to the germline gene, one junction end is altered; a read error may explain this. The chain combines TRBV9 with TRBJ1-3; D remains unclear. This CDR3 has 13 amino acids. CDR1 and CDR2 from the germline V gene are SGDLS and YYNGEE. DNA of the CDR3: TGTGCCAGCATCGTAGATACTGGAAACACCATATATTTT. Protein: CASIVDTGNTIYF.